The 26 T cell receptor beta chains below all came from one sample that was sequenced in a study of T cells in narcolepsy. The assay was immunoSEQ multiplex PCR, and TCRdb's table has in-frame clones only and misses some. The sample lists around 32,000 clones; roughly four fifths were seen once. Sequenced sample: memory (CD45RA-) CD4+ T cells from blood. Source of these receptors: a human donor in good health.

The rearrangement joins TRBV28 to TRBJ1-2; D gene ambiguous. V gave up 6 bases and J gave up 2 bases, with 16 bases separating them. Per germline, CDR1 MDHEN and CDR2 SYDVKM. The CDR3 loop spans 15 amino acids. CDR3 nucleotides: TGTGCCAGCAGGGCGCCTATTCGTTGGAACTATGGCTACACCTTC. Protein product: CASRAPIRWNYGYTF.

In DNA form, the CDR3 reads TGTGCCACAAAATCCTCCGGGACTAGAAACCCAGATACGCAGTATTTT. Encoded protein: CATKSSGTRNPDTQYF. The V and J genes are TRBV19 and TRBJ2-3; 8 positions match TRBD2. The CDR3 totals 16 residues. The V segment lost 10 bases and the J segment 4 bases; nucleotides outside the gene matches: 16. Looked up from germline, CDR1 is LNHDA and CDR2 is SQIVND (reference sequence).

In this sample, this clone turned up a few times. The chain employs TRBV10-1 and TRBJ2-5, with D perhaps assigned TRBD1 or TRBD2 (5 bases each). The germline CDR1 and CDR2 sequences are WNHNN and SYGVQD (reference sequence). V lost 5 bases and J lost 5, with 12 bases in between. The CDR3 is 13 amino acids. The CDR3 is CASSPGTHETQYF. The CDR3 DNA follows: TGCGCCAGCAGTCCCGGGACCCACGAGACCCAGTACTTC.

The V gene is TRBV29-1, the J gene TRBJ1-2; D remains ambiguous. V was trimmed by 2 bases and J by 8 bases, leaving 21 bases between them. Germline CDR1 is SQVTM and CDR2 is ANQGSEA. CDR3 length equals 15 residues. The CDR3 coding sequence is TGCAGCGTTGAACAACGGACGAATAACTATGGCGGCTACACCTTC. It is translated as CSVEQRTNNYGGYTF.

This chain joins TRBV6-6 and TRBJ1-5, with TRBD1 matching 10 bases. V shed 8 bases, J shed 1 base, and the junction held 8 bases outside the gene matches. Germline CDR1 is MNHNY and CDR2 is SVGAGI (reference sequence). CDR3 length equals 16 residues. DNA for the CDR3: TGTGCCAGCTGCCCGGGACAGGGGATGAGCAATCAGCCCCAGCATTTT. Residues: CASCPGQGMSNQPQHF.

The chain carries TRBV18 and TRBJ1-3; 7 nucleotides align to TRBD1. V was pared by 2 bases and J by 0 bases, with 7 bases of the junction left unmatched. The CDR3 contains 17 residues. The germline gives CDR1 KGHSH, CDR2 LQKENI. This CDR3 reads CASSPGTDPTSGNTIYF. The CDR3 DNA follows: TGTGCCAGCTCACCAGGGACAGACCCAACCTCTGGAAACACCATATATTTT.

The J gene is TRBJ2-3, the V gene TRBV11-3; 8 nucleotides agree with TRBD1. The CDR3 contains 17 residues. Germline trimming cut 5 bases from V and 2 bases from J; bases unmatched to any gene: 12. From germline, CDR1 is SGHNT and CDR2 YENEEA. CDR3 region: CASSASTGGSATDTQYF. DNA for the CDR3: TGTGCCAGCAGCGCATCCACAGGGGGTAGCGCCACAGATACGCAGTATTTT.

This chain connects TRBV11-2 to TRBJ1-2, with a tentative D call TRBD1 (6 bases). Germline CDR1 SGHAT, CDR2 FQNNGV. The CDR3 totals 15 residues. With 6 bases removed from V and 6 bases from J, the gap between germline ends came to 20 bases. This CDR3 reads CASSPSGAASNGYTF. DNA for the CDR3: TGTGCCAGCAGTCCCTCAGGGGCCGCGTCGAATGGCTACACCTTC.

This chain joins TRBV28 and TRBJ2-6; the D is unclear. V shed 4 bases and J shed 0 bases, with 1 base lying between them. CDR3 length: 13 amino acids. CDR1 MDHEN and CDR2 SYDVKM come from the germline V gene. CDR3 nucleotide sequence: TGTGCCAGCAGTTACTCTGGGGCCAACGTCCTGACTTTC. Translated: CASSYSGANVLTF. The full variable domain, completed using reference TRBV28 and TRBJ2-6, is DVKVTQSSRYLVKRTGEKVFLECVQDMDHENMFWYRQDPGLGLRLIYFSYDVKMKEKGDIPEGYSVSREKKERFSLILESASTNQTSMYLCASSYSGANVLTFGAGSRLTVL.

The chain links TRBV28 to TRBJ2-7; no clear D gene. The germline gives CDR1 MDHEN, CDR2 SYDVKM. The CDR3 covers 17 residues. The V end lost 2 bases, the J end lost 4 bases, and 21 bases lay between the germline ends. CDR3 nucleotides: TGTGCCAGCAGTTTAAGGTGGCTCCTACGAGCTGCATACGAGCAGTACGTC. As protein: CASSLRWLLRAAYEQYV.

The CDR3 region is CASSDTGSSYEQYF. For the CDR3, the DNA is TGCGCCAGCAGCGACACAGGGAGCTCCTACGAGCAGTACTTC. This rearrangement joins TRBV5-1 to TRBJ2-7, with a weak D call TRBD1 (6 bases). Germline V gene data show CDR1 as SGHRS and CDR2 as YFSETQ. V was clipped by 4 bases and J by 0 bases, with 11 bases between them. The CDR3 length is 14 residues.

The V call is TRBV11-2, the J call TRBJ1-1; 7 positions agree with TRBD1. CDR3 length: 15 amino acids. V lost 5 bases, J lost 5 bases, and 11 bases stayed unmatched. Germline CDR1 reads SGHAT; CDR2 reads FQNNGV. The CDR3 loop is CASSPHTGALTEAFF. For the CDR3, the DNA is TGTGCCAGCAGCCCTCACACAGGGGCCTTGACTGAAGCTTTCTTT.

The chain employs TRBV19 and TRBJ2-1; D perhaps matches TRBD2 (5 bases). With 4 bases removed from V and 11 bases from J, the gap between germline ends came to 21 bases. The germline gives CDR1 LNHDA, CDR2 SQIVND (reference sequence). CDR3 size: 15 residues. The CDR3 is CASSSEGTLLVKQFF. The CDR3 region has the DNA TGTGCCAGTAGTAGTGAGGGAACCTTGCTTGTTAAGCAGTTCTTC.

This clone appeared a few times. The chain couples TRBV6-5 to TRBJ1-2, with a possible D match to TRBD1 (6 bases). Germline V lookup: CDR1 MNHEY, CDR2 SVGAGI. Trimming cost V 4 bases and J 8 bases, with 14 bases left between them. The CDR3 has 13 residues. CDR3 region: CASSFGQLDGYTF. The CDR3 region has the DNA TGTGCCAGCAGTTTTGGACAGTTGGACGGCTACACCTTC.

The rearrangement links TRBV19 to TRBJ1-2; 7 nucleotides match TRBD1. Germline CDR1 reads LNHDA; CDR2 reads SQIVND (reference sequence). The CDR3 consists of 15 residues. Germline trimming cut 3 bases from V and 0 bases from J; bases unmatched to any gene: 4. The chain's CDR3 is CASSIGGGANYGYTF. The CDR3 DNA reads TGTGCCAGTAGTATTGGAGGGGGCGCTAACTATGGCTACACCTTC. Variable domain in full (rest from reference TRBV19 and TRBJ1-2): DGGITQSPKYLFRKEGQNVTLSCEQNLNHDAMYWYRQDPGQGLRLIYYSQIVNDFQKGDIAEGYSVSREKKESFPLTVTSAQKNPTAFYLCASSIGGGANYGYTFGSGTRLTVV.

Written as DNA, the CDR3 is TGTGCCAGCTCACCCATCCCGCCCGGGCAGAAGGAGACCCAGTACTTC. This translates into CASSPIPPGQKETQYF. V and J are TRBV18 and TRBJ2-5; D is unresolved. This CDR3 contains 16 residues. Germline V gene data show CDR1 as KGHSH and CDR2 as LQKENI. Trimming shortened V by 3 bases and J by 5 bases, and 19 bases separated the two germline ends.

This clone was seen a handful of times. J is TRBJ1-1 and V is TRBV18, with a weak D call TRBD1 (5 bases). Germline CDR1 KGHSH, CDR2 LQKENI. Trimming removed 10 bases from V and 1 base from J, with 13 bases in between. The CDR3 is made up of 13 amino acids. The chain's CDR3 is CATTGDRNTEAFF. The CDR3 coding sequence is TGTGCCACCACTGGGGACCGGAACACTGAAGCTTTCTTT.

The chain combines TRBV25-1 with TRBJ2-3; 9 bases are shared with TRBD1. The CDR3 is 15 residues long. The V and J ends lost 3 bases and 0 bases, in that order; junction bases with no gene match: 1. Germline values: CDR1 MGHDK, CDR2 SYGVNS. CDR3 loop: CASSDGQGSTDTQYF. The CDR3 nucleotides are TGTGCCAGCAGTGATGGACAGGGGAGCACAGATACGCAGTATTTT.

The chain couples TRBV6-6 to TRBJ2-7; D call uncertain. The CDR3 runs 13 residues. V was trimmed by 4 bases and J by 6 bases, leaving 13 bases between them. The V gene's germline CDR1 is MNHNY and CDR2 SVGAGI (reference sequence). In nucleotides, the CDR3 is TGTGCCAGCAGTTTAGGGTATAAGCGCGAGCAGTACTTC. It codes for CASSLGYKREQYF.

The J gene is TRBJ2-7, the V gene TRBV7-2; D gene uncertain. CDR3 length: 13 amino acids. Germline assignment: CDR1 SGHTA and CDR2 FQGNSA. Trimming pared 5 bases from V and 2 bases from J, leaving 10 bases between. The CDR3 sequence: CASSLMTPYEQYF. Written as DNA, the CDR3 is TGTGCCAGCAGCCTGATGACCCCCTACGAGCAGTACTTC. The variable domain in full, completed from reference TRBV7-2 and TRBJ2-7, reads GAGVSQSPSNKVTEKGKDVELRCDPISGHTALYWYRQSLGQGLEFLIYFQGNSAPDKSGLPSDRFSAERTGGSVSTLTIQRTQQEDSAVYLCASSLMTPYEQYFGPGTRLTVT.

The chain links TRBV6-5 to TRBJ2-3, with D tentatively TRBD2 (6 bases). Germline CDR1 and CDR2: MNHEY and SVGAGI. Trimming took off 6 bases at V and 1 base at J, with 14 bases between the two ends. The CDR3 is 15 amino acids. CDR3 residues: CASRPRRGGTDTQYF. The CDR3 coding sequence is TGTGCCAGCAGACCCCGGAGGGGCGGCACAGATACGCAGTATTTT.

This rearrangement joins TRBV7-9 to TRBJ2-2; unclear D gene. CDR1 and CDR2 from the germline V gene are SEHNR and FQNEAQ (reference sequence). The V end was cut by 3 bases, the J end by 3 bases, with 14 bases between. The CDR3 contains 16 residues. As DNA, the CDR3 is TGTGCCAGCAGCTTTGGGTTGGGCCGCGACACCGGGGAGCTGTTTTTT. This codes for CASSFGLGRDTGELFF.

This chain links TRBV4-3 with TRBJ1-6; D may be TRBD1 (6 bases). Trimming cost V 1 base and J 9 bases, with 13 bases left between them. CDR3 length: 15 residues. Germline V CDR1 and CDR2: LGHNA, YSLEER. The CDR3 spells CASSQVWQGRSPLHF. DNA of the CDR3: TGCGCCAGCAGCCAAGTTTGGCAGGGGCGTTCACCCCTCCACTTT.

The chain is built from TRBV23-1 and TRBJ2-2, with D unresolved. TRBV23-1 is identified as an open reading frame with a role that is uncertain. The CDR3 spans 16 residues. The germline V and J ends were trimmed by 0 bases and 2 bases, with 10 bases remaining between them. The CDR3 DNA follows: TGCGCCAGCAGTCAATCGTACAGTGTCAACACCGGGGAGCTGTTTTTT. It specifies CASSQSYSVNTGELFF.

This chain joins TRBV2 and TRBJ1-1; 7 bases are a match to TRBD1. Looked up from germline, CDR1 is SNHLY and CDR2 is FYNNEI. The ends lost 7 bases at V and 0 bases at J; junction bases unmatched: 5. The CDR3 loop spans 14 amino acids. The CDR3 coding sequence is TGTGCCAGCAATAACAGGGGAATGAACACTGAAGCTTTCTTT. Its translation is CASNNRGMNTEAFF.

V gene TRBV6-5 combines with J gene TRBJ2-7; a possible D gene is TRBD1 (6 bases). Trimming stripped 5 bases from V and 1 base from J, with 12 bases between. The CDR3 length is 14 residues. CDR1 and CDR2 (germline): MNHEY, SVGAGI. CDR3 region: CASSNRQESYEQYV. The CDR3 DNA reads as TGTGCCAGCAGTAACCGACAGGAGTCCTACGAGCAGTACGTC.